The 15 T cell receptor beta chains presented below share a single source sample, sequenced in a study of blood T cell repertoires in COVID-19. Method: immunoSEQ multiplex PCR; TCRdb's copy keeps in-frame clones and lacks some. The table has 43,000 or so clones, over 80% seen once. Sequenced material: peripheral blood. The receptors come from a man in his 60s with active COVID-19.

The CDR3 nucleotides read TGTGCCAGCACTCCGGGAGGGACAGGGCTATACGAGCAGTACTTC. Its translation is CASTPGGTGLYEQYF. The chain links TRBV6-5 to TRBJ2-7, with TRBD1 as a possible D gene (9 bases). CDR1 and CDR2 (germline): MNHEY, SVGAGI. Trimming took off 7 bases at V and 4 bases at J, with 20 bases between the two ends. The CDR3 has 15 amino acids.

A single count supports this clone. The chain links TRBV18 to TRBJ2-7; tentative D call: TRBD1 (6 bases). The CDR3 has 13 residues. Germline lookup yields CDR1 KGHSH and CDR2 LQKENI. The V end was cut by 3 bases, the J end by 6 bases, with 12 bases between. The CDR3 here is CASSPLAGVEQYF. The DNA for the CDR3 is TGTGCCAGCTCACCCCTGGCAGGGGTCGAGCAGTACTTC.

This chain links TRBV18 with TRBJ2-5, with TRBD2 identical over 8 bases. The J segment lost 3 bases and the V segment lost 9 bases, leaving 15 bases of the junction unmatched. This CDR3 has 16 residues. The germline CDR1 and CDR2 sequences are KGHSH and LQKENI. For the CDR3, the DNA is TGTGCCAGTTTCTCTAGCCTCGGGGGGGCCGAAGAGACCCAGTACTTC. Protein product: CASFSSLGGAEETQYF.

This chain connects TRBV10-3 to TRBJ2-5, with D possibly being TRBD1 (6 bases). CDR3 size: 16 residues. Trimming stripped 2 bases from V and 3 bases from J, with 16 bases between. Germline CDR1 and CDR2: ENHRY and SYGVKD. As DNA, the CDR3 is TGTGCCATCAGTGAGGAGGGGCCAGGGGACGAAGAGACCCAGTACTTC. Its protein product is CAISEEGPGDEETQYF.

The rearrangement uses TRBV24-1 and TRBJ2-1, with TRBD2 matching over 10 bases. The V and J ends lost 5 bases and 9 bases, in that order; junction bases with no gene match: 9. Germline V CDR1 and CDR2: KGHDR, SFDVKD. There are 15 residues in the CDR3. CDR3 nucleotide sequence: TGTGCCACCAGTGTGGCAAGCGGGAGGGCAAGTGAGCAGTTCTTC. Translated, it gives CATSVASGRASEQFF.

The V and J genes are TRBV6-2 or TRBV6-3 and TRBJ2-1, with 8 positions matching TRBD2. Trimming took 6 bases from V and 9 from J; bases not matched to a gene: 7. CDR3 length equals 13 residues. The germline gives CDR1 MNHEY, CDR2 SVGEGT. For the CDR3, the DNA is TGTGCCAGCAGCCACCGGGGGGGCTTTGAGCAGTTCTTC. Encoded protein: CASSHRGGFEQFF.

This clone appeared a few times. The rearrangement uses TRBV7-8 and TRBJ1-2, with TRBD1 as a possible D gene (6 bases). CDR1 is SGHVS, CDR2 FQNEAQ, per germline. Deletions cut 3 bases from V and 9 bases from J, with 11 bases between. The CDR3 length is 12 residues. CDR3 loop: CASSFIGGSYTF. As DNA, the CDR3 is TGTGCCAGCAGCTTCATTGGGGGCAGCTACACCTTC. Drawing the rest from reference TRBV7-8 and TRBJ1-2, the complete variable domain is GAGVSQSPRYKVAKRGQDVALRCDPISGHVSLFWYQQALGQGPEFLTYFQNEAQLDKSGLPSDRFFAERPEGSVSTLKIQRTQQEDSAVYLCASSFIGGSYTFGSGTRLTVV.

The chain joins TRBV28 to TRBJ1-5; tentatively, D is TRBD1 (5 bases). The V end was cut by 6 bases, the J end by 5 bases, with 17 bases between. This CDR3 is built from 15 residues. The germline V gene encodes CDR1 MDHEN and CDR2 SYDVKM. The DNA of the CDR3 is TGTGCCAGCAGGTTTCGGGACTCCCGACATCAGCCCCAGCATTTT. This gives the protein CASRFRDSRHQPQHF.

The V and J genes are TRBV30 and TRBJ1-2, with D uncertain. Deletions cut 2 bases from V and 8 bases from J, with 15 bases between. The CDR3 extends over 13 amino acids. The V gene's germline CDR1 is GTSNPN and CDR2 SVGIG (reference sequence). DNA for the CDR3: TGTGCCTGGAGTAGTTTAGGAGGGCAGGGCTACACCTTC. It is translated as CAWSSLGGQGYTF.

CDR3 nucleotide sequence: TGTGCCAGCTCCCCTAGACTAGCGGGGGCCCTCTACGAGCAGTACTTC. The encoded protein is CASSPRLAGALYEQYF. The chain couples TRBV18 to TRBJ2-7, with 12 bases lining up with TRBD2. CDR1 and CDR2 (germline): KGHSH, LQKENI. V lost 6 bases, J lost 3 bases, and 9 bases stayed unmatched. The CDR3 runs 16 residues. The full variable domain, rest sourced from reference TRBV18 and TRBJ2-7, is NAGVMQNPRHLVRRRGQEARLRCSPMKGHSHVYWYRQLPEEGLKFMVYLQKENIIDESGMPKERFSAEFPKEGPSILRIQQVVRGDSAAYFCASSPRLAGALYEQYFGPGTRLTVT.

The V gene is TRBV23-1, the J gene TRBJ2-3; the match to TRBD2 covers 11 bases. TRBV23-1 is classed as an ORF, of uncertain function. The CDR3 sequence is 22 residues long. The V gene end was trimmed by 7 bases and the J gene end by 0 bases; junction bases not matched to a gene: 24. CDR3 amino acids: CASTLAPPREIAGGRSTDTQYF. In nucleotides, the CDR3 is TGCGCCAGCACCCTCGCCCCCCCACGAGAAATAGCGGGGGGGCGTAGCACAGATACGCAGTATTTT.

The chain links TRBV12-3 or TRBV12-4 to TRBJ1-2; D is perhaps TRBD1 (6 bases). This CDR3 has 13 amino acids. V was trimmed by 5 bases and J by 7 bases, leaving 14 bases between them. DNA of the CDR3: TGTGCCAGCAGTCCTCAGGGGATCTCTGGCTACACCTTC. As protein: CASSPQGISGYTF.

The genes are TRBV28 and TRBJ2-5; 7 nucleotides agree with TRBD1. Germline CDR1 reads MDHEN; CDR2 reads SYDVKM. With V trimmed by 6 bases and J by 5 bases, 6 bases remained unmatched. The CDR3 is 13 residues long. The CDR3 region is CASRQTGVETQYF. The CDR3 DNA follows: TGTGCCAGCAGACAAACAGGGGTGGAGACCCAGTACTTC.

This sequence joins TRBV7-2 and TRBJ2-5, with D possibly being TRBD2 (6 bases). The V and J ends lost 1 base and 5 bases respectively, with 8 bases between them. Germline-derived CDR1 and CDR2 are SGHTA and FQGNSA. The CDR3 runs 13 residues. The CDR3 region is CASSLEAGETQYF. CDR3 DNA sequence: TGTGCCAGCAGCTTAGAGGCGGGGGAGACCCAGTACTTC.

The chain links TRBV6-5 to TRBJ2-4, with 7 positions matching TRBD2. Germline V gene data show CDR1 as MNHEY and CDR2 as SVGAGI. The CDR3 extends over 12 amino acids. V was clipped by 6 bases and J by 7 bases; unmatched bases: 3. The CDR3 nucleotides read TGTGCCAGCAGCCGGGGAGGGAACATTCAGTACTTC. It translates to CASSRGGNIQYF.